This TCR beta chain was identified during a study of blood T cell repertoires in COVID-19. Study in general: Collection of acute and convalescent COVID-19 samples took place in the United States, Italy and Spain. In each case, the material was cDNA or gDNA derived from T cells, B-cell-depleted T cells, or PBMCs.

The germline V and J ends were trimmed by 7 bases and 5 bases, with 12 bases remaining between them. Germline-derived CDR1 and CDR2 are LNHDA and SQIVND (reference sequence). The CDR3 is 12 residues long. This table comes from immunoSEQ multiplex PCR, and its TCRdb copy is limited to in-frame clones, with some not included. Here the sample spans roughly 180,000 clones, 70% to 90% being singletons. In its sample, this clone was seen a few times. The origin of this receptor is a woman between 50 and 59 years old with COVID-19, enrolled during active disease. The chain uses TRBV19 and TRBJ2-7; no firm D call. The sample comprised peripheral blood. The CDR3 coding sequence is TGTGCCAGTAAAGGCAGGCTCAACGAGCAGTACTTC. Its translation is CASKGRLNEQYF.